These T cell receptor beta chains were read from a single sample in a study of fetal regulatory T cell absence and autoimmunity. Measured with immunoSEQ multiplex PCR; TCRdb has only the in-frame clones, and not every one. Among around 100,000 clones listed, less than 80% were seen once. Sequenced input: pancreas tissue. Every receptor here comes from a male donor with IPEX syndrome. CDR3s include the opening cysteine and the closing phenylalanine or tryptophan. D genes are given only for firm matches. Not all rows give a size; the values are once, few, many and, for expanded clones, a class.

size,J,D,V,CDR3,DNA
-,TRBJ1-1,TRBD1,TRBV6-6,CASSYVGQGTTEAFF,TGTGCCAGCAGTTACGTGGGACAGGGGACCACTGAAGCTTTCTTT
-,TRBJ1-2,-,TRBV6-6,CASSFPVGSYGYTF,TGTGCCAGCAGTTTTCCCGTCGGGAGCTATGGCTACACCTTC
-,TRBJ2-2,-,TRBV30,CAWSIPGYVLQVLSTGELFF,TGTGCCTGGAGTATCCCTGGGTATGTTTTGCAGGTCCTGAGCACCGGGGAGCTGTTTTTT
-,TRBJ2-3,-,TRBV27,CASSSTGDTQYF,TGTGCCAGCAGTTCGACCGGCGATACGCAGTATTTT
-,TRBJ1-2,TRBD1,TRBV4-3,CASSHQTGVGYTF,TGCGCCAGCAGCCATCAGACAGGGGTGGGCTACACCTTC
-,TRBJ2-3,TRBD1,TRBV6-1,CASSESGTGSPDTQYF,TGTGCCAGCAGTGAATCCGGGACAGGGAGCCCAGATACGCAGTATTTT
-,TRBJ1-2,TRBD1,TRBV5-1,CASSLGQGAIYGYTF,TGCGCCAGCAGCTTGGGACAGGGGGCGATCTATGGCTACACCTTC
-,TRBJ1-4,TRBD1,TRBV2,CASRRDRNNEKLFF,TGTGCCAGCAGAAGGGACAGGAATAATGAAAAACTGTTTTTT
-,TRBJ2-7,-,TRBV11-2,CASSLQGYEQYF,TGTGCCAGCAGCTTACAGGGCTACGAGCAGTACTTC
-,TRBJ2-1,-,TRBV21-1,CASSKATGGNEQFF,TGTGCCAGCAGCAAAGCGACAGGGGGCAATGAGCAGTTCTTC
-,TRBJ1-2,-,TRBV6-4,CASRRTGSWFHGYTF,TGTGCCAGCCGCAGAACAGGGAGTTGGTTCCATGGCTACACCTTC
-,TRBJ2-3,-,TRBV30,CAWTGGDTQYF,TGTGCCTGGACAGGAGGAGATACGCAGTATTTT
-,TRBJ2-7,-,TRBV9,CASSVDPRGYEQYF,TGTGCCAGCAGCGTAGATCCCCGCGGATACGAGCAGTACTTC
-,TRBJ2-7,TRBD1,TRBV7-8,CASSPRQGGSYEQYF,TGTGCCAGCAGCCCCAGACAGGGGGGCTCCTACGAGCAGTACTTC
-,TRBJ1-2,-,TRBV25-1,CASSERLEGRYGYTF,TGTGCCAGCAGTGAACGCCTAGAAGGACGGTATGGCTACACCTTC
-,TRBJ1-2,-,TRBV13,CASSLPSEGNYGYTF,TGTGCCAGCAGCTTACCCAGTGAGGGTAACTATGGCTACACCTTC
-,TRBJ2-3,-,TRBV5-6,CASSLRGDTQYF,TGTGCCAGCAGCTTGAGGGGAGATACGCAGTATTTT
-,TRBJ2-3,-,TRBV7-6,CASSSTGGGEATDTQYF,TGTGCCAGCAGCTCAACGGGGGGCGGGGAGGCAACAGATACGCAGTATTTT
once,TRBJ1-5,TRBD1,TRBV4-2,CASSQGRQGHQPQHF,TGTGCCAGCAGCCAAGGGAGACAGGGTCATCAGCCCCAGCATTTT
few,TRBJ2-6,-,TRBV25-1,CASSDSGANVLTF,TGTGCCAGCAGTGACTCTGGGGCCAACGTCCTGACTTTC
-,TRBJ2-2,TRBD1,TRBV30,CAWRDRANTGELFF,TGTGCCTGGAGGGACAGGGCGAACACCGGGGAGCTGTTTTTT
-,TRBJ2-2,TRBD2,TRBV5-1,CASSVAGTSGANTGELFF,TGCGCCAGCAGCGTGGCCGGGACTAGCGGGGCGAACACCGGGGAGCTGTTTTTT
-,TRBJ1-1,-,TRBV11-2,CASSLAGGWAEAFF,TGTGCCAGCAGCTTAGCGGGGGGTTGGGCTGAAGCTTTCTTT
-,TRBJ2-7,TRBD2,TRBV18,CASSLAISGGSSEQYF,TGTGCCAGCTCACTCGCGATTAGCGGGGGTAGCTCCGAGCAGTACTTC
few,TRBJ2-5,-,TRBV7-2,CASSSGSSRETQYF,TGTGCCAGCAGCTCCGGGTCGAGCAGGGAGACCCAGTACTTC
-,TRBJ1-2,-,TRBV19,CASSPIRGADYGYTF,TGTGCCAGTAGTCCGATCCGGGGGGCGGACTATGGCTACACCTTC
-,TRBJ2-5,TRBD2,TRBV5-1,CASSLGGPGLGQETQYF,TGCGCCAGCAGCTTGGGGGGACCGGGACTAGGGCAAGAGACCCAGTACTTC
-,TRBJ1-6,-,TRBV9,CASGSPLHF,TGTGCCAGCGGGAGCCCCCTCCACTTT
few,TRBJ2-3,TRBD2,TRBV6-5,CASSYSTSGTDTQYF,TGTGCCAGCAGTTACTCGACTAGCGGGACAGATACGCAGTATTTT
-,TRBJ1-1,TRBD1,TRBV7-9,CASSLGWFWDRVDTEAFF,TGTGCCAGCAGCTTAGGATGGTTCTGGGACAGGGTTGACACTGAAGCTTTCTTT
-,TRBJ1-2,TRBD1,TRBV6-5,CASSYTGAGYGYTF,TGTGCCAGCAGTTACACAGGGGCTGGCTATGGCTACACCTTC
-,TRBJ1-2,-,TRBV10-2,CASRRQGGGYTF,TGCGCCAGCAGAAGGCAGGGAGGCGGCTACACCTTC
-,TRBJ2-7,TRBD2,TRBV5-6,CASSPGLAGTYEQYF,TGTGCCAGCAGCCCAGGACTAGCGGGAACATACGAGCAGTACTTC
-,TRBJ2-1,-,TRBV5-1,CASSRGGVPYNEQFF,TGCGCCAGCAGCAGAGGCGGGGTCCCCTACAATGAGCAGTTCTTC
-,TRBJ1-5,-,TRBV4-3,CATFRAGRGNQPQHF,TGCGCCACCTTCCGGGCGGGTAGGGGCAATCAGCCCCAGCATTTT
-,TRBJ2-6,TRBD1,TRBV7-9,CASSRQGYPGANVLTF,TGTGCCAGCAGTCGACAGGGCTACCCTGGGGCCAACGTCCTGACTTTC
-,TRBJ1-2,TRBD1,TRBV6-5,CASSYRTGYGYTF,TGTGCCAGCAGTTACCGGACAGGGTATGGCTACACCTTC
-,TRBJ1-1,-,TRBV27,CASSLWVWGTEAFF,TGTGCCAGCAGTTTGTGGGTTTGGGGCACTGAAGCTTTCTTT
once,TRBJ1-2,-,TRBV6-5,CASSEYDYGYTF,TGTGCCAGCAGTGAATACGACTATGGCTACACCTTC
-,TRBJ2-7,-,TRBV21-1,CASIYRVRVYEQYF,TGTGCCAGCATCTACAGGGTAAGGGTCTACGAGCAGTACTTC
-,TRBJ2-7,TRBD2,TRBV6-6,CASSPTSVYEQYF,TGTGCCAGCAGCCCTACTAGCGTCTACGAGCAGTACTTC
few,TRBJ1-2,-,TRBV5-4,CAEVLGGNYGYTF,TGTGCAGAAGTACTCGGGGGAAACTATGGCTACACCTTC
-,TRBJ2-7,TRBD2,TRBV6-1,CASSLPGLAGYEQYF,TGTGCCAGCAGTCTCCCGGGACTAGCGGGCTACGAGCAGTACTTC
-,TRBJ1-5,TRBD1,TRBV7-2,CASSLGQGNQPQHF,TGTGCCAGCAGCTTGGGACAGGGGAATCAGCCCCAGCATTTT
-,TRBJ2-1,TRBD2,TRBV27,CASQSGSTNNEQFF,TGTGCCAGCCAAAGCGGGAGCACGAACAATGAGCAGTTCTTC
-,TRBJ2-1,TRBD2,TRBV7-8,CASSRSGAVSYNEQFF,TGTGCCAGCAGCCGTAGCGGGGCAGTCTCCTACAATGAGCAGTTCTTC
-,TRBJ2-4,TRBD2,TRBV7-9,CASSQGLAGTPLAKNIQYF,TGTGCCAGCAGCCAAGGACTAGCGGGGACACCACTAGCCAAAAACATTCAGTACTTC
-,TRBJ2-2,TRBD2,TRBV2,CASRDYLNTGELFF,TGTGCCAGCCGGGACTACCTGAACACCGGGGAGCTGTTTTTT
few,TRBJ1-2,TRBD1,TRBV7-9,CASGGQGASNGYTF,TGTGCCAGCGGAGGACAGGGGGCGTCAAATGGCTACACCTTC